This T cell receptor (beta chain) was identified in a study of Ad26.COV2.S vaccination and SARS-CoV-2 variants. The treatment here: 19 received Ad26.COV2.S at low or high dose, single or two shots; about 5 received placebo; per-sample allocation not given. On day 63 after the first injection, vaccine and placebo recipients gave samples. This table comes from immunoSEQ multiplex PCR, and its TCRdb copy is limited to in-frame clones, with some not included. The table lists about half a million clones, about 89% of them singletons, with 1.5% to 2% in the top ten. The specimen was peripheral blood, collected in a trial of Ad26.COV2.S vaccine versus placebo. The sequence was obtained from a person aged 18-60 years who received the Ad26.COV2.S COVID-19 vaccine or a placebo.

The CDR3 bases are TGTGCCAGCAGCTTCCTAGCGGGAGGCACAGATACGCAGTATTTT. Its translation is CASSFLAGGTDTQYF. The chain couples TRBV7-6 to TRBJ2-3; 10 bases match TRBD2. Germline assignment: CDR1 SGHVS and CDR2 FNYEAQ. The length of the CDR3 is 15 residues. V trimming: 3 bases; J trimming: 1 base; junction bases outside the gene matches: 1.